Below, 28 T cell receptor beta chains from the same sample are listed, as sequenced in a study of spatial heterogeneity in lung cancer. TCRdb ran MiXCR on the 5' RACE reads and lists one entry per CDR3 protein. The data contain some 10,000 distinct CDR3 sequences, 4.5% of them singletons. Antigens of these TCRs are unknown. Regarding time point: sample taken at primary tumor resection. Study-wide points: Higher tumor mutation counts went along with higher counts of expanded intratumoral alpha and beta TCRs.

This sample comprised lung tumor tissue, obtained at surgery. These receptors all stem from a female donor with early-stage non-small cell lung cancer.

This clonotype is medium-sized by share. The J gene is TRBJ2-4, the V gene TRBV6-5; 8 bases map to TRBD1. The CDR3 spans 15 residues. V lost 6 bases to trimming and J lost 7 bases; unmatched junction nucleotides: 11. The V gene's germline CDR1 is MNHEY and CDR2 SVGAGI. Here the CDR3 reads CASRKDRGVGNIQYF. The DNA for the CDR3 is TGTGCCAGCAGGAAAGACAGGGGAGTGGGGAACATTCAGTACTTC.

This clonotype has ten or more counts. The V gene is TRBV20-1, the J gene TRBJ2-7, with 7 bases identical to TRBD1. CDR1 is DFQATT and CDR2 is SNEGSKA in the germline V gene (reference sequence). The trim removed 2 bases at V and 2 bases at J, leaving 6 bases unmatched. The CDR3 sequence is 14 residues long. The DNA of the CDR3 is TGCAGTGCTAGACTGATGGACAGGACCTACGAGCAGTACTTC. It is translated as CSARLMDRTYEQYF.

This clonotype came up many times. The chain combines TRBV27 with TRBJ2-3, with a tentative D call TRBD2 (5 bases). With 3 bases removed from V and 4 bases from J, the gap between germline ends came to 11 bases. CDR1 and CDR2 (germline): MNHEY, SMNVEV (reference sequence). The CDR3 totals 14 residues. The CDR3 nucleotides are TGTGCCAGCAGTTTGTGGGAGTTCGCAGATACGCAGTATTTT. Translated: CASSLWEFADTQYF.

This clonotype occurred many times. The genes are TRBV6-5 and TRBJ2-1, with D hard to call. Trimming cost V 2 bases and J 4 bases, with 9 bases left between them. The CDR3 contains 14 residues. Germline CDR1 MNHEY, CDR2 SVGAGI. This CDR3 is CASSYESEYNEQFF. The CDR3 DNA reads as TGTGCCAGCAGTTACGAGAGCGAGTACAATGAGCAGTTCTTC.

This clonotype was counted only a few times. At one boundary the junction diverges from the germline segment, which might be a read error. The chain couples TRBV5-1 to TRBJ1-2, with TRBD1 matching over 7 bases. Germline values: CDR1 SGHRS, CDR2 YFSETQ. There are 15 residues in the CDR3. CDR3 region: CASSSTWTGSYGYNF. Here the CDR3 DNA reads TGCGCCAGCAGCTCTACTTGGACAGGCTCTTATGGCTACAACTTC.

With regard to this clonotype: One base away lies a much larger clone, so this may be a sequencing read error. This chain uses TRBV6-6 with TRBJ1-5; D remains ambiguous. This CDR3 spans 12 amino acids. CDR1 is MNHNY, CDR2 SVGAGI, per germline (reference sequence). The CDR3 loop reads CVSTLNGQPQHF. The CDR3 region has the DNA TGTGTCAGCACCCTAAATGGGCAGCCCCAGCATTTT.

This clonotype was recorded at least ten times. The rearrangement uses TRBV7-9 and TRBJ1-1; 8 bases agree with TRBD1. This CDR3 has 15 amino acids. Germline lookup yields CDR1 SEHNR and CDR2 FQNEAQ (reference sequence). Trimming cost V 5 bases and J 4 bases; bases outside gene matches: 9. This chain's CDR3 is CASSMDRVVFTEAFF. In DNA, the CDR3 is TGTGCCAGCAGCATGGACAGGGTAGTCTTCACTGAAGCTTTCTTT.

This clonotype ranks as medium-sized. The chain couples TRBV7-9 to TRBJ2-7, with D tentatively TRBD1 or TRBD2 (5 bases each). From germline, CDR1 is SEHNR and CDR2 FQNEAQ (reference sequence). The CDR3 totals 13 residues. V was clipped by 5 bases and J by 10 bases, with 18 bases between them. The CDR3 spells CASSDSSTGAQYF. For the CDR3, the DNA is TGTGCCAGCAGCGACTCTTCGACCGGGGCCCAGTACTTC.

This clonotype showed up many times. This sequence joins TRBV11-2 and TRBJ2-2; 9 nucleotides line up with TRBD2. With 2 bases clipped from V and 6 bases from J, the junction kept 7 bases outside the gene matches. CDR1 and CDR2 from the germline V gene are SGHAT and FQNNGV. This CDR3 is built from 16 residues. The CDR3 protein is CASSLSSGSLAGELFF. The CDR3 nucleotides read TGTGCCAGCAGCTTAAGTAGCGGGAGTCTGGCCGGGGAGCTGTTTTTT.

Sample share makes this clonotype large (0.1 to 1%). The chain uses TRBV29-1 and TRBJ2-7; TRBD2 aligns across 14 bases. The V segment lost 1 base and the J segment 2 bases; nucleotides outside the gene matches: 10. Germline loops: CDR1 SQVTM, CDR2 ANQGSEA. The CDR3 contains 18 residues. The CDR3 loop is CSVEGSGLAGVLAYEQYF. The CDR3 DNA sequence: TGCAGCGTTGAAGGCTCGGGACTAGCGGGAGTGTTGGCCTACGAGCAGTACTTC.

The sample holds many counts of this clonotype. The chain uses TRBV24-1 and TRBJ2-1; possible D gene TRBD2, 5 bases. Germline-derived CDR1 and CDR2 are KGHDR and SFDVKD. V lost 0 bases and J lost 7, with 12 bases in between. The CDR3 runs to 15 residues. The CDR3 protein is CATSDLSGRTNEQFF. Written as DNA, the CDR3 is TGTGCCACCAGTGATTTGAGCGGCAGGACTAATGAGCAGTTCTTC.

By its share, this clonotype is medium-sized. The chain has TRBV7-6 and TRBJ2-3; 12 bases fit TRBD2. Trimming at V came to 5 bases and at J to 0 bases, leaving 3 bases not matched to a gene. CDR1 and CDR2 (germline): SGHVS, FNYEAQ. The CDR3 contains 16 residues. CDR3 DNA sequence: TGTGCCAGCAGCCCCGGGACTAGCGGGAGCACAGATACGCAGTATTTT. It yields the protein CASSPGTSGSTDTQYF.

This clonotype was detected many times. This rearrangement joins TRBV20-1 to TRBJ1-6; TRBD1 matches at 7 bases. The J segment lost 8 bases and the V segment lost 6 bases, leaving 7 bases of the junction unmatched. Germline V gene lookup returns CDR1 DFQATT and CDR2 SNEGSKA (reference sequence). CDR3 length: 13 amino acids. The CDR3 nucleotides read TGCAGTGCCTGGGGGCAGGGGGATTCACCCCTCCACTTT. The encoded protein is CSAWGQGDSPLHF.

The sample holds many counts of this clonotype. The chain employs TRBV14 and TRBJ2-7, with D possibly TRBD1 on 5 matching bases. CDR1 is SGHDN and CDR2 is FVKESK in the germline V gene. The CDR3 has 14 amino acids. V was cut by 3 bases and J by 9 bases, with 18 bases left in between. The CDR3, as DNA: TGTGCCAGCAGCCAGCAGACAGTCACGGCACCGCAGTACTTC. Translated, it gives CASSQQTVTAPQYF.

This clonotype was counted many times. The V and J genes are TRBV6-2 or TRBV6-3 and TRBJ1-2; a weak D match, TRBD1 (5 bases). The CDR3 loop spans 15 amino acids. The germline CDR1 and CDR2 sequences are MNHEY and SVGEGT. V lost 0 bases to trimming and J lost 2 bases, with 10 bases between them. Here the CDR3 reads CASSYSRDGNYGYTF. The CDR3 DNA sequence: TGTGCCAGCAGTTACTCGAGGGACGGCAACTATGGCTACACCTTC.

This clonotype was seen many times. The chain carries TRBV28 and TRBJ2-3; 7 nucleotides agree with TRBD1. The J segment lost 5 bases and the V segment lost 4 bases, leaving 6 bases of the junction unmatched. The CDR3 runs to 14 residues. Germline CDR1 reads MDHEN; CDR2 reads SYDVKM. CDR3 residues: CASSSLTGLDTQYF. CDR3 nucleotides: TGTGCCAGCAGTTCTTTGACAGGGTTAGATACGCAGTATTTT.

This clonotype was seen repeatedly, ten times or more. This chain joins TRBV20-1 and TRBJ2-3, with D maybe TRBD2 (5 bases). The V end lost 6 bases, the J end lost 2 bases, and 18 bases lay between the germline ends. The germline V gene encodes CDR1 DFQATT and CDR2 SNEGSKA (reference sequence). The CDR3 runs 15 residues. DNA for the CDR3: TGCAGTGCGGGCGGACTTAACTCGTACACAGATACGCAGTATTTT. Its protein product is CSAGGLNSYTDTQYF.

This chain uses TRBV18 with TRBJ1-1; D is possibly TRBD1 (6 bases). The germline gives CDR1 KGHSH, CDR2 LQKENI. The CDR3 runs to 14 residues. The ends were cut back, 3 bases at V and 0 bases at J, with 8 bases in the middle. The CDR3 loop is CASSPGHVNTEAFF. CDR3 coding DNA: TGTGCCAGCTCACCGGGACACGTGAACACTGAAGCTTTCTTT.

This clonotype is medium-sized. The V call is TRBV11-2, the J call TRBJ2-1, with D possibly matching TRBD1 (6 bases). The CDR3 is 16 amino acids. CDR1 and CDR2 (germline): SGHAT, FQNNGV. Trimming pared 4 bases from V and 6 bases from J, leaving 19 bases between. The CDR3 protein is CASSSGRQGIRNEQFF. The CDR3 region has the DNA TGTGCCAGCAGCTCAGGGCGGCAGGGGATACGCAATGAGCAGTTCTTC.

This clonotype was counted a few times. The chain combines TRBV7-6 with TRBJ2-7; TRBD2 is a possible D gene (5 bases). Germline-derived CDR1 and CDR2 are SGHVS and FNYEAQ. Deletions cut 5 bases from V and 3 bases from J, with 11 bases between. CDR3 length equals 13 residues. This CDR3 reads CASSPGGRYEQYF. CDR3 DNA sequence: TGTGCCAGCAGCCCCGGCGGGCGCTACGAGCAGTACTTC.

This clonotype is medium-sized (0.01 to 0.1%) in the sample. The chain is built from TRBV5-5 and TRBJ2-3, with 12 bases identical to TRBD2. Germline trimming cut 1 base from V and 3 bases from J; bases unmatched to any gene: 3. Germline values: CDR1 SGHKS, CDR2 YYEKEE (reference sequence). The CDR3 covers 16 residues. The CDR3 here is CASSLYTSGRTDTQYF. The CDR3 DNA is TGTGCCAGCAGCTTGTATACTAGCGGGAGGACAGATACGCAGTATTTT.

By share, this clonotype counts as medium-sized. The chain employs TRBV10-3 and TRBJ2-5; the match to TRBD2 covers 7 bases. This CDR3 has 15 residues. Unmatched junction bases numbered 2, after V lost 0 bases and J lost 1 base. Germline V gene lookup returns CDR1 ENHRY and CDR2 SYGVKD. CDR3 DNA: TGTGCCATCAGTGAGTCAGGGACTACCCAAGAGACCCAGTACTTC. Translated, it gives CAISESGTTQETQYF.

This clonotype has a handful of counts. The chain has TRBV2 and TRBJ2-6; perhaps TRBD1 as D (6 bases). The V end lost 4 bases, the J end lost 0 bases, and 7 bases lay between the germline ends. The CDR3 length is 15 residues. Germline V gene sequence: CDR1 SNHLY, CDR2 FYNNEI. Here the CDR3 DNA reads TGTGCCAGCAGTGTGGACAGCTCTGGGGCCAACGTCCTGACTTTC. Translated: CASSVDSSGANVLTF.

This clonotype was seen many times. The chain has TRBV27 and TRBJ2-1; 13 bases fit TRBD2. The CDR3 covers 16 residues. V lost 5 bases and J lost 3; bases outside the gene matches: 4. CDR1 and CDR2 (germline): MNHEY, SMNVEV (reference sequence). CDR3 sequence: CASSLGLAGVYNEQFF. The CDR3 DNA is TGTGCCAGCAGTCTCGGACTAGCGGGAGTCTACAATGAGCAGTTCTTC.

There are many counts of this clonotype. V is TRBV7-2 and J is TRBJ2-3; 12 bases align to TRBD2. Looked up from germline, CDR1 is SGHTA and CDR2 is FQGNSA. The CDR3 is 16 amino acids. The V segment lost 4 bases and the J segment 5 bases; nucleotides outside the gene matches: 7. For the CDR3, the DNA is TGTGCCAGCAGCTCGACTAGCGGGAGTTGGGTAGATACGCAGTATTTT. Translating gives CASSSTSGSWVDTQYF.

In its sample, this clonotype was seen many times. The genes are TRBV7-9 and TRBJ2-3; the D is unclear. V was cut by 2 bases and J by 1 base, with 4 bases left in between. The germline V gene encodes CDR1 SEHNR and CDR2 FQNEAQ (reference sequence). This CDR3 comprises 13 residues. The CDR3 region is CASSLTGTDTQYF. DNA for the CDR3: TGTGCCAGCAGCTTAACCGGCACAGATACGCAGTATTTT.

This clonotype was found many times. V is TRBV9 and J is TRBJ2-1; 12 nucleotides align to TRBD2. This CDR3 comprises 15 residues. The V gene end was trimmed by 4 bases and the J gene end by 8 bases; junction bases not matched to a gene: 7. In germline, CDR1 is SGDLS, CDR2 YYNGEE. The CDR3 is CASSFLAGGGDEQFF. For the CDR3, the DNA is TGTGCCAGCAGCTTCCTAGCGGGGGGGGGCGATGAGCAGTTCTTC.

Many counts were recorded for this clonotype. The chain has TRBV12-3 or TRBV12-4 and TRBJ2-7, with D perhaps matching TRBD2 (5 bases). The CDR3 runs to 13 residues. Trimming took off 6 bases at V and 3 bases at J, with 12 bases between the two ends. CDR3 in amino acids: CASRSTGDYEQYF. The DNA for the CDR3 is TGTGCCAGCAGATCCACCGGGGACTACGAGCAGTACTTC.